These T cell receptor beta chains were read from a single sample in a study of blood T cell repertoires in COVID-19. Clones were read by immunoSEQ multiplex PCR, and TCRdb kept only the in-frame ones, dropping some. The sample lists 73,000 or so clones; around 86% were seen once. Sample: peripheral blood. The receptors were sampled from a man aged 25 to 40 with acute or convalescent COVID-19. Both conserved end residues are part of each CDR3. The D gene is left open where the match is weak. Clone sizes are given selectively: once, few, many, or a class where the clone is expanded.

d_call clone_size j_call v_call cdr3_nt cdr3_aa
. . TRBJ2-5 TRBV6-6 TGTGCCAGCAGAACAGGGTCGGAGACCCAGTACTTC CASRTGSETQYF
. . TRBJ2-7 TRBV6-5 TGTGCCAGCACTAGAGCGGGCCTCTCCTACGAGCAGTACTTC CASTRAGLSYEQYF
. . TRBJ2-7 TRBV3-1/TRBV3-2 TGTGCCAGCAGCCAACTGGCCGCAGGGATTATCTACGAGCAGTACTTC CASSQLAAGIIYEQYF
. . TRBJ1-2 TRBV3-1/TRBV3-2 TGTGCCAGCAGCCAAGATGGGGGGGACCCATGCCTCTTC CASSQDGGDPCLF
TRBD2 . TRBJ2-7 TRBV28 TGTGCCAGCAGCGGACTAGCGGGAGCCTACGAGCAGTACTTC CASSGLAGAYEQYF
TRBD1 . TRBJ2-7 TRBV6-2/TRBV6-3 TGTGCCAGCAGTTTCCGGGACAGGGTCTACGAGCAGTACTTC CASSFRDRVYEQYF
TRBD2 few TRBJ2-1 TRBV4-1 TGCGCCAGCAGCCAATTTACGGGAGGGAGGAACAATGAGCAGTTCTTC CASSQFTGGRNNEQFF
TRBD1 . TRBJ2-7 TRBV15 TGTGCCACCAGCAGAGATCGGCGGGACAGGAACTCCTACGAGCAGTACTTC CATSRDRRDRNSYEQYF
TRBD1 . TRBJ1-1 TRBV7-9 TGTGCCAGCAGCTTAGGGACAGGCGGAGGAATGAACACTGAAGCTTTCTTT CASSLGTGGGMNTEAFF
. . TRBJ1-1 TRBV5-5 TGTGCCAGCAGCTGGGCCCCAGGGGAAGGTAACACTGAAGCTTTCTTT CASSWAPGEGNTEAFF
. . TRBJ2-7 TRBV6-5 TGTGCCAGCAGTTACGAGAGAAGGGGCGAGCAGTACTTC CASSYERRGEQYF
. . TRBJ1-2 TRBV7-2 TGTGCCAGCAGCTCGTTCGCGGCGACAGCTTATGGCTACACCTTC CASSSFAATAYGYTF
. . TRBJ2-3 TRBV28 TGTGCCAGCAGTCCGGCGGGCGGGATGGGCACAGATACGCAGTATTTT CASSPAGGMGTDTQYF
. . TRBJ2-1 TRBV7-3 TGTGCCAGCAGGAGGGACACGGATCGTGAGCAGTTCTTC CASRRDTDREQFF
TRBD1 . TRBJ1-2 TRBV28 TGTGCCAGCAGTTTACTACAGGGGAGCAACACCTTC CASSLLQGSNTF
. . TRBJ2-2 TRBV4-3 TGCGCCAGCAGCCGTGGACAGTCTCTTCCCCCCGGGGAGCTGTTTTTT CASSRGQSLPPGELFF
TRBD2 . TRBJ2-1 TRBV19 TGTGCCAGTAGACACACTAGCGGGAGCTCCTACAATGAGCAGTTCTTC CASRHTSGSSYNEQFF
. . TRBJ1-1 TRBV6-4 TGTGCCAGCAGTCGTGGTCAGGACACTGAAGCTTTCTTT CASSRGQDTEAFF
. . TRBJ2-2 TRBV30 TGTGCCTGGAAAGGGGCGGCGAACACCGGGGAGCTGTTTTTT CAWKGAANTGELFF
TRBD1 once TRBJ2-5 TRBV2 TGTGCCAGCAGTGATTGGGGACAGGGAGGCATGACCCAGTACTTC CASSDWGQGGMTQYF
. . TRBJ1-1 TRBV19 TGTGCCAGCAGGGAAGGGGGCACTGAAGCTTTCTTT CASREGGTEAFF
. . TRBJ1-5 TRBV6-7 TGTGCCAGCAGTGTACCAACTTTACAGGTGCGGGGCCTCCGGCATTTT CASSVPTLQVRGLRHF
. . TRBJ2-1 TRBV6-5 TGTGCCAGCAGTACACCCAAGGGGGTATACAATGAGCAGTTCTTC CASSTPKGVYNEQFF
TRBD1 . TRBJ2-7 TRBV7-2 TGTGCCAGCAGCCGAATGGGACAGTACGAGCAGTACTTC CASSRMGQYEQYF
TRBD2 . TRBJ2-7 TRBV7-2 TGTGCCAGCAGCCCGAGCGGGAGGACCCCGGGATACGAGCAGTACTTC CASSPSGRTPGYEQYF
TRBD2 . TRBJ2-1 TRBV11-2 TGTGCCAGCAGTTTGGGACTAGCGGGAGTGTCCTACAATGAGCAGTTCTTC CASSLGLAGVSYNEQFF
TRBD2 once TRBJ2-4 TRBV5-1 TGCGCCAGCAGCTTGACGCGCGGGAGGGTTAATATCATTCAGTACTTC CASSLTRGRVNIIQYF
. once TRBJ1-5 TRBV29-1 TGCAGCGTGGAGGGTGGCGGCAATCAGCCCCAGCATTTT CSVEGGGNQPQHF
. . TRBJ1-1 TRBV28 TGTGCCAGCAGTTATCAAACTAACACTGAAGCTTTCTTT CASSYQTNTEAFF
. few TRBJ2-7 TRBV19 TGTGCCAGTAGTACTCGGGACAACTACGAGCAGTACTTC CASSTRDNYEQYF
TRBD2 . TRBJ2-5 TRBV7-9 TGTGCCAGCAGTCCTGGACTAGCGGGTGATCAAGAGACCCAGTACTTC CASSPGLAGDQETQYF
TRBD1 . TRBJ1-2 TRBV12-3/TRBV12-4 TGTGCCAGCAGACAGGGGAGCGTCTATGGCTACACCTTC CASRQGSVYGYTF
. once TRBJ2-3 TRBV24-1 TGTGCCACCAGTGATCCGTCCCGCAGGGGCACAGATACGCAGTATTTT CATSDPSRRGTDTQYF